A single sample gave rise to the 19 T cell receptor beta chains below, sequenced in a study of T-cell memory formation after mild COVID-19. In TCRdb, the 5' RACE reads were re-called with MiXCR into one record per CDR3 protein. The data contain hundreds of thousands of distinct CDR3 sequences, 20% to 25% of them singletons. Sequencing was done on a sample of PBMCs or a T cell subset sorted from them (not recorded which). Receptors originate from an adult woman who had mild COVID-19 (a few samples of this study predate the infection). Cell type and time point are not known.

The chain employs TRBV7-8 and TRBJ1-5, with D unresolved. This CDR3 spans 16 amino acids. Trimming shortened V by 0 bases and J by 7 bases, and 16 bases separated the two germline ends. CDR1 SGHVS and CDR2 FQNEAQ come from the germline V gene. CDR3 bases: TGTGCCAGCAGCTTAGCGCTCGGAGGGATCAGCCAGCCCCAGCATTTT. Its protein is CASSLALGGISQPQHF.

CDR3 nucleotide sequence: TGCAGTGCTCCTGAGCGGAATGAGCAGTTCTTC. It specifies CSAPERNEQFF. V usage is TRBV20-1 and J usage is TRBJ2-1, with a weak D call TRBD2 (5 bases). V shed 5 bases and J shed 7 bases, with 9 bases lying between them. The CDR3 extends over 11 amino acids. Germline CDR1 and CDR2: DFQATT and SNEGSKA (reference sequence).

This clonotype has just a few counts. The junction does not match germline at one end; this may be a read error. V gene TRBV6-5 combines with J gene TRBJ1-1; unclear D gene. This CDR3 contains 15 residues. Germline V gene lookup returns CDR1 MNHEY and CDR2 SVGAGI. The CDR3 coding sequence is TGTGCAAGCAAGACTTACGAGTTTTCGAACACTGAAGCTTTCTTT. It codes for CASKTYEFSNTEAFF.

This clonotype was seen a handful of times. The gene calls are TRBV9 and TRBJ1-2; TRBD1 aligns across 8 bases. CDR1 is SGDLS and CDR2 is YYNGEE in the germline V gene. The V and J ends lost 3 bases and 5 bases, in that order; junction bases with no gene match: 9. The CDR3 covers 15 residues. Here the CDR3 reads CASSASGTGVYGYTF. CDR3 in DNA: TGTGCCAGCAGCGCCTCCGGGACAGGTGTATATGGCTACACCTTC.

This chain joins TRBV24-1 and TRBJ2-2, with TRBD2 matching over 13 bases. CDR3 length: 16 residues. CDR1 and CDR2 from the germline V gene are KGHDR and SFDVKD. V lost 4 bases and J lost 5; bases outside the gene matches: 3. The CDR3 reads CATSDPLAGGTGELFF. CDR3 in DNA: TGTGCCACCAGTGACCCACTAGCGGGAGGGACCGGGGAGCTGTTTTTT.

This clonotype was found a few times. CDR3 amino acids: CASSLDRPLGYGYTF. Here the CDR3 DNA reads TGCGCCAGCAGCCTCGACCGGCCATTGGGGTATGGCTACACCTTC. This chain connects TRBV5-1 to TRBJ1-2; no clear D. Germline loops: CDR1 SGHRS, CDR2 YFSETQ. Trimming cost V 4 bases and J 5 bases, with 18 bases left between them. CDR3 length equals 15 residues.

Only a few counts were recorded for this clonotype. The V and J genes are TRBV5-1 and TRBJ2-5; 16 bases are shared with TRBD2. The CDR3 has 19 amino acids. Germline CDR1 is SGHRS and CDR2 is YFSETQ. V shed 3 bases, J shed 5 bases, and the junction held 13 bases outside the gene matches. The CDR3 loop reads CASSSNPGLAGGLEETQYF. The CDR3 DNA reads TGCGCCAGCAGCTCGAACCCGGGACTAGCGGGAGGGCTGGAGGAGACCCAGTACTTC.

The chain recombines TRBV24-1 with TRBJ2-5; D could derive from TRBD1 or TRBD2 (6 bases each). V was clipped by 9 bases and J by 5 bases, with 12 bases between them. CDR3 length: 12 residues. Germline V gene lookup returns CDR1 KGHDR and CDR2 SFDVKD. DNA for the CDR3: TGTGCCACCGAGGGGGGCGAGGAGACCCAGTACTTC. It encodes CATEGGEETQYF.

This rearrangement joins TRBV3-1 to TRBJ2-2; D uncertain. V dropped 0 bases and J dropped 0 bases, with 11 bases sitting between them. CDR3 length equals 17 residues. From germline, CDR1 is LGHDT and CDR2 YNNKEL (reference sequence). The CDR3 DNA is TGTGCCAGCAGCCAAGAGGGGAACCCAACGAACACCGGGGAGCTGTTTTTT. Its protein product is CASSQEGNPTNTGELFF.

The chain combines TRBV12-3 or TRBV12-4 with TRBJ2-3, with D maybe TRBD2 (5 bases). V gave up 4 bases and J gave up 9 bases, with 20 bases separating them. This CDR3 is built from 15 residues. The CDR3 here is CASSSPSGLRETQYF. In nucleotides, the CDR3 is TGTGCCAGCAGTTCGCCCAGCGGCCTCCGTGAAACGCAGTATTTT.

This clonotype has a count of ten or more. The chain has TRBV18 and TRBJ2-2, with a possible D match to TRBD1 (5 bases). CDR1 is KGHSH and CDR2 is LQKENI in the germline V gene. V was shortened by 5 bases and J by 1 base, with 8 bases between the two germline ends. This CDR3 region has 14 residues. The CDR3 is CASSMGQNTGELFF. In DNA form, the CDR3 reads TGTGCCAGCTCAATGGGGCAGAACACCGGGGAGCTGTTTTTT.

This clonotype was picked up a small number of times. Here the CDR3 DNA reads TGTGCCAGCAGTTTAGGGGGACCCCTTTTTGACACCATATATTTT. Amino acid sequence: CASSLGGPLFDTIYF. The V call is TRBV12-3 or TRBV12-4, the J call TRBJ1-3; D perhaps matches TRBD1 (5 bases). The CDR3 totals 15 residues. Trimming shortened V by 1 base and J by 8 bases, and 15 bases separated the two germline ends.

The V call is TRBV12-3 or TRBV12-4, the J call TRBJ2-3; 8 bases align to TRBD2. The CDR3 has 16 amino acids. V trimming: 3 bases; J trimming: 3 bases; junction bases outside the gene matches: 8. The CDR3 sequence: CASSFHAGGMTDTQYF. CDR3 DNA: TGTGCCAGCAGTTTCCACGCGGGAGGAATGACAGATACGCAGTATTTT.

The chain combines TRBV12-3 or TRBV12-4 with TRBJ2-3, with a weak D call TRBD2 (6 bases). There are 15 residues in the CDR3. The ends were cut back, 6 bases at V and 4 bases at J, with 17 bases in the middle. The DNA for the CDR3 is TGTGCCAGCAGCCGGGGGACCGCGGAGGCAGATACGCAGTATTTT. It translates to CASSRGTAEADTQYF.

The rearrangement links TRBV7-8 to TRBJ1-2, with TRBD1 matching 11 bases. The V gene end was trimmed by 4 bases and the J gene end by 6 bases; junction bases not matched to a gene: 10. There are 16 residues in the CDR3. Germline V gene data show CDR1 as SGHVS and CDR2 as FQNEAQ. CDR3 DNA sequence: TGTGCCAGCAGCTCCTACCGCCGGGACAGGGGGAATGGCTACACCTTC. Its translation: CASSSYRRDRGNGYTF.

There are a few counts of this clonotype. This rearrangement joins TRBV12-3 or TRBV12-4 to TRBJ2-1; possibly TRBD2 for D (5 bases). The V end lost 3 bases, the J end lost 3 bases, and 12 bases lay between the germline ends. The CDR3 consists of 15 residues. CDR3: CASSFREDYYNEQFF. In nucleotides, the CDR3 is TGTGCCAGCAGTTTTAGGGAAGACTACTACAATGAGCAGTTCTTC.

This clonotype was counted only a few times. The genes are TRBV27 and TRBJ2-7; tentatively, D is TRBD1 (5 bases). The germline V and J ends were trimmed by 8 bases and 0 bases, with 11 bases remaining between them. Germline V gene sequence: CDR1 MNHEY, CDR2 SMNVEV (reference sequence). The CDR3 length is 13 residues. The CDR3 nucleotides are TGTGCCAGCTCCACGACAGTCTCCTACGAGCAGTACTTC. It translates to CASSTTVSYEQYF.

The chain carries TRBV29-1 and TRBJ2-7; a weak D match, TRBD2 (5 bases). Germline loops: CDR1 SQVTM, CDR2 ANQGSEA. V was pared by 4 bases and J by 3 bases, with 19 bases between. The CDR3 spans 15 residues. The CDR3 region is CSVVRGWEPVYEQYF. The CDR3 DNA sequence: TGCAGCGTTGTCCGGGGATGGGAGCCTGTCTACGAGCAGTACTTC.

This clonotype was found a few times. This sequence joins TRBV27 and TRBJ2-5; 9 nucleotides agree with TRBD1. In germline, CDR1 is MNHEY, CDR2 SMNVEV (reference sequence). The CDR3 extends over 14 amino acids. Trimming at V came to 7 bases and at J to 5 bases, leaving 8 bases not matched to a gene. The CDR3 loop is CASKGTGSWETQYF. For the CDR3, the DNA is TGTGCCAGCAAGGGGACAGGGTCATGGGAGACCCAGTACTTC.